The 10 T cell receptor beta chains below were found in one sample sequenced in a study of cytomegalovirus exposure and HLA in healthy donors. Primers included in the PCR were 60 Vbeta and 13 Jbeta primers. This table comes from immunoSEQ multiplex PCR, and its TCRdb copy is limited to in-frame clones, with some not included. Of 95,000 to 120,000 clones listed, roughly 70% are singletons. Input material: PBMCs. The receptor source for this set is a man aged 18 to 29 in good health and CMV-seropositive.

This chain uses TRBV7-2 with TRBJ2-1; the match to TRBD2 covers 9 bases. In germline, CDR1 is SGHTA, CDR2 FQGNSA. The CDR3 sequence is 16 residues long. The trim removed 1 base at V and 4 bases at J, leaving 5 bases unmatched. The CDR3 region has the DNA TGTGCCAGCAGCTTAGGGTTAGCGGGGGCATACAATGAGCAGTTCTTC. Translated: CASSLGLAGAYNEQFF.

This chain joins TRBV6-5 and TRBJ2-1, with D possibly being TRBD2 (6 bases). The germline V gene has CDR1 MNHEY and CDR2 SVGAGI. V dropped 6 bases and J dropped 8 bases, with 14 bases sitting between them. The CDR3 spans 13 residues. The chain's CDR3 is CASSRAGTDEQFF. The DNA of the CDR3 is TGTGCCAGCAGCAGAGCCGGGACTGATGAGCAGTTCTTC.

The genes are TRBV7-9 and TRBJ1-1; D perhaps matches TRBD1 (5 bases). Germline assignment: CDR1 SEHNR and CDR2 FQNEAQ (reference sequence). Deletions cut 6 bases from V and 4 bases from J, with 12 bases between. The CDR3 extends over 13 amino acids. CDR3 residues: CASSRAGGTEAFF. CDR3 in DNA: TGTGCCAGCAGTCGGGCGGGGGGCACTGAAGCTTTCTTT. The full variable domain, in which reference TRBV7-9 and TRBJ1-1 provide the parts outside the CDR3, is DTGVSQNPRHKITKRGQNVTFRCDPISEHNRLYWYRQTLGQGPEFLTYFQNEAQLEKSRLLSDRFSAERPKGSFSTLEIQRTEQGDSAMYLCASSRAGGTEAFFGQGTRLTVV.

Ten or more counts support this clone. Other DNA sequences in this sample translate to the same CDR3. The V gene is TRBV11-2, the J gene TRBJ2-5, with D hard to call. The germline gives CDR1 SGHAT, CDR2 FQNNGV. The length of the CDR3 is 12 residues. Deletions cut 5 bases from V and 5 bases from J, with 9 bases between. The CDR3 spells CASSPRLETQYF. CDR3 DNA: TGTGCCAGCAGCCCAAGACTCGAGACCCAGTACTTC. Using reference TRBV11-2 and TRBJ2-5 for the parts outside the CDR3, the full variable domain is EAGVAQSPRYKIIEKRQSVAFWCNPISGHATLYWYQQILGQGPKLLIQFQNNGVVDDSQLPKDRFSAERLKGVDSTLKIQPAKLEDSAVYLCASSPRLETQYFGPGTRLLVL.

This clone came up a few times. The chain combines TRBV5-6 with TRBJ2-7; 7 positions agree with TRBD2. CDR1 is SGHDT and CDR2 is YYEEEE in the germline V gene. The trim removed 2 bases at V and 0 bases at J, leaving 5 bases unmatched. This CDR3 has 15 residues. CDR3 amino acids: CASSFGGISSYEQYF. The CDR3 region has the DNA TGTGCCAGCAGCTTCGGGGGGATTAGCTCCTACGAGCAGTACTTC.

This chain connects TRBV7-3 to TRBJ1-1, with a weak D call TRBD1 (5 bases). The CDR3 contains 15 residues. V was clipped by 5 bases and J by 1 base, with 14 bases between them. Germline-derived CDR1 and CDR2 are SGHTA and FQGTGA. The CDR3 sequence is CASSLLGQGNTEAFF. DNA of the CDR3: TGTGCCAGCAGCCTGTTGGGGCAGGGGAACACTGAAGCTTTCTTT. Looking up the rest from reference TRBV7-3 and TRBJ1-1 gives the full variable domain: GAGVSQTPSNKVTEKGKYVELRCDPISGHTALYWYRQSLGQGPEFLIYFQGTGAADDSGLPNDRFFAVRPEGSVSTLKIQRTERGDSAVYLCASSLLGQGNTEAFFGQGTRLTVV.

This chain joins TRBV11-2 and TRBJ2-5; TRBD1 matches 9 bases. CDR3 length: 17 amino acids. Looked up from germline, CDR1 is SGHAT and CDR2 is FQNNGV. The V segment lost 4 bases and the J segment 2 bases; nucleotides outside the gene matches: 11. CDR3 residues: CASSSRTGAANQETQYF. In DNA, the CDR3 is TGTGCCAGCAGCTCTAGGACAGGGGCTGCAAATCAAGAGACCCAGTACTTC.

This sequence joins TRBV19 and TRBJ1-2, with D possibly TRBD1 on 6 matching bases. Trimming cost V 5 bases and J 4 bases, with 17 bases left between them. Germline V gene lookup returns CDR1 LNHDA and CDR2 SQIVND (reference sequence). The CDR3 covers 15 residues. The CDR3, as DNA: TGTGCCAGTAGTCCCCCTTTGGGGGCGAGCTATGGCTACACCTTC. Amino acid sequence: CASSPPLGASYGYTF.

The V call is TRBV27, the J call TRBJ2-3; TRBD2 matches 7 bases. The CDR3 is 15 residues long. The germline V gene has CDR1 MNHEY and CDR2 SMNVEV (reference sequence). V was clipped by 5 bases and J by 0 bases; unmatched bases: 5. The CDR3: CASSRGVKSTDTQYF. The CDR3, as DNA: TGTGCCAGCAGTCGGGGGGTGAAAAGCACAGATACGCAGTATTTT.

This chain connects TRBV7-9 to TRBJ2-1; 8 bases fit TRBD1. The CDR3 runs to 15 residues. Trimming removed 5 bases from V and 7 bases from J; junction bases left unmatched: 10. Germline CDR1 and CDR2: SEHNR and FQNEAQ (reference sequence). The CDR3 nucleotides are TGTGCCAGCAGCCGAGGCGACAGGGGAAGGAATGAGCAGTTCTTC. Translated, it gives CASSRGDRGRNEQFF.